The rows below give T cell receptor beta chains drawn from one sample of a study of T-cell memory formation after mild COVID-19. Using its own MiXCR run on the 5' RACE reads, TCRdb lists one record per CDR3 protein. The table shows about 560,000 distinct CDR3 sequences, with roughly 20% occurring only once. Sequencing used PBMCs or a T cell subset sorted from them (not recorded which). The source is an adult woman who had mild COVID-19 (a few samples of this study predate the infection). Cell type and time point are not known. Each CDR3 is given with its conserved first and last residue. Each record gives: J gene, V gene, clone size, D gene, CDR3 protein, CDR3 DNA. The D gene is left open where the match is weak. Clone size is not always given. Where it is, it says once, few, many or a class for expanded clones.

J gene: TRBJ2-7
V gene: TRBV14
clone size: few
D gene: TRBD1
CDR3 protein: CASSRNRGTYEQYF
CDR3 DNA: TGTGCCAGCAGCCGAAACAGGGGGACCTACGAGCAGTACTTC

J gene: TRBJ2-2
V gene: TRBV7-9
clone size: .
D gene: .
CDR3 protein: CASSVSANTGELFF
CDR3 DNA: TGTGCCAGCAGCGTATCAGCGAACACCGGGGAGCTGTTTTTT

J gene: TRBJ2-3
V gene: TRBV2
clone size: .
D gene: .
CDR3 protein: CASSLDTYTDTQYF
CDR3 DNA: TGTGCCAGCAGTCTTGACACCTACACAGATACGCAGTATTTT

J gene: TRBJ2-3
V gene: TRBV29-1
clone size: .
D gene: TRBD2
CDR3 protein: CSVEDWTSVADTQYF
CDR3 DNA: TGCAGCGTTGAAGATTGGACTAGCGTTGCAGATACGCAGTATTTT

J gene: TRBJ2-7
V gene: TRBV3-1
clone size: few
D gene: .
CDR3 protein: CASSQRGGGASEQYF
CDR3 DNA: TGTGCCAGCAGCCAAAGGGGAGGGGGCGCGTCCGAGCAGTACTTC

J gene: TRBJ2-7
V gene: TRBV4-1
clone size: few
D gene: .
CDR3 protein: CASSQEFVEREQYF
CDR3 DNA: TGCGCCAGCAGCCAAGAGTTCGTGGAACGGGAGCAGTACTTC

J gene: TRBJ1-1
V gene: TRBV12-3/TRBV12-4
clone size: few
D gene: TRBD1
CDR3 protein: CASSSTGGRNTEAFF
CDR3 DNA: TGTGCCAGCAGTTCGACAGGGGGACGGAACACTGAAGCTTTCTTT

J gene: TRBJ1-5
V gene: TRBV7-8
clone size: few
D gene: .
CDR3 protein: CASSLVARDRDQPQHF
CDR3 DNA: TGTGCCAGCAGCTTAGTGGCCCGGGACCGGGATCAGCCCCAGCATTTT

J gene: TRBJ1-2
V gene: TRBV5-4
clone size: many
D gene: .
CDR3 protein: CASSLSGDSYEYGYTF
CDR3 DNA: TGTGCCAGCAGCTTGTCGGGGGACTCTTATGAATATGGCTACACCTTC

J gene: TRBJ2-2
V gene: TRBV12-3/TRBV12-4
clone size: .
D gene: .
CDR3 protein: CASSLQDSIGELFF
CDR3 DNA: TGTGCCAGCAGTTTGCAGGACTCGATCGGGGAGCTGTTTTTT